Presented here are 7 T cell receptor beta chains from one specimen sequenced in a study of blood T cell repertoires in COVID-19. Generated by immunoSEQ multiplex PCR, the TCRdb table keeps only in-frame clones and is missing some. The sample has under 70,000 clones, roughly 75% seen once. The material sequenced was peripheral blood. These receptor sequences come from a human donor in a cohort sampled during active COVID-19.

The chain recombines TRBV6-2 or TRBV6-3 with TRBJ1-5; D gene ambiguous. Trimming took off 0 bases at V and 3 bases at J, with 12 bases between the two ends. The CDR3 length is 16 residues. The germline V gene encodes CDR1 MNHEY and CDR2 SVGEGT. The CDR3: CASSYSSRGYNQPQHF. CDR3 DNA: TGTGCCAGCAGTTACTCGAGCCGGGGTTACAATCAGCCCCAGCATTTT.

This sequence joins TRBV6-2 or TRBV6-3 and TRBJ2-5, with 9 bases aligning to TRBD2. V lost 5 bases to trimming and J lost 4 bases; unmatched junction nucleotides: 5. Germline V lookup: CDR1 MNHEY, CDR2 SVGEGT. This CDR3 is built from 14 residues. CDR3 sequence: CASSIAGAGETQYF. The CDR3 bases are TGTGCCAGCAGTATAGCGGGGGCGGGAGAGACCCAGTACTTC.

The chain carries TRBV18 and TRBJ2-1; maybe TRBD2 (6 bases). The CDR3 is made up of 15 amino acids. Germline V gives CDR1 KGHSH, CDR2 LQKENI. The V end lost 3 bases, the J end lost 11 bases, and 20 bases lay between the germline ends. The CDR3 is CASSPVVSRDFKQFF. Here the CDR3 DNA reads TGTGCCAGCTCACCTGTTGTGTCCAGGGACTTCAAGCAGTTCTTC.

Of note for this clone: The identical CDR3 is also encoded by other nucleotide sequences in the sample. The rearrangement joins TRBV20-1 to TRBJ2-3, with D unresolved. CDR1 is DFQATT and CDR2 is SNEGSKA in the germline V gene (reference sequence). The CDR3 covers 11 residues. The ends were cut back, 5 bases at V and 4 bases at J, with 7 bases in the middle. Here the CDR3 DNA reads TGCAGTGCTCCGCGTGCAGATACGCAGTATTTT. It specifies CSAPRADTQYF.

This clone was detected a few times. CDR3 in amino acids: CASSLDRGRGNSPLHF. CDR3 coding DNA: TGTGCCAGCAGCTTAGACAGGGGGCGCGGCAATTCACCCCTCCACTTT. The chain has TRBV7-9 and TRBJ1-6; 9 bases map to TRBD1. The CDR3 is 16 residues long. The junction had 5 bases not matched to a gene; V was cut back by 1 base and J by 7 bases. Germline V gene data show CDR1 as SEHNR and CDR2 as FQNEAQ (reference sequence).

The V gene is TRBV19, the J gene TRBJ2-7; 8 positions agree with TRBD1. The CDR3 is made up of 15 amino acids. Germline V gene data show CDR1 as LNHDA and CDR2 as SQIVND (reference sequence). With 4 bases clipped from V and 3 bases from J, the junction kept 8 bases outside the gene matches. The CDR3 spells CASSSSTGENYEQYF. CDR3 sequence (DNA): TGTGCCAGTAGTAGTTCGACAGGGGAGAACTACGAGCAGTACTTC.

The rearrangement links TRBV3-1 (or the pseudogene TRBV3-2) to TRBJ2-7; 7 bases match TRBD2. Trimming at V came to 5 bases and at J to 3 bases, leaving 13 bases not matched to a gene. The germline V gene has CDR1 LGHDT and CDR2 YNNKEL (reference sequence). This CDR3 has 16 amino acids. CDR3 nucleotides: TGTGCCAGCAGCGTAGCGGGTGGAGCGGGAATCTACGAGCAGTACTTC. It yields the protein CASSVAGGAGIYEQYF.